One sample yielded the 15 T cell receptor beta chains listed below, sequenced in a study of Graves' ophthalmopathy and Graves' hyperthyroidism. From RNA, the CDR3 regions of TCR beta chains were amplified and sequenced. Investigators did first-round RT-PCR with HTBI primers, then second-round multiplex PCR. TCRdb re-called the multiplex PCR reads with MiXCR, one entry per CDR3 protein. The table records nearly 400,000 distinct CDR3 sequences, around 18% of them present only once. The source material was peripheral blood. These receptors were taken from a woman between 18 and 29 years old with Graves' ophthalmopathy.

This clonotype has at least ten counts. The chain combines TRBV14 with TRBJ1-2, with D unresolved. CDR3 length: 14 residues. The V gene lost 1 base and the J gene lost 8 bases, with 14 bases spanning the gap. Germline V gene lookup returns CDR1 SGHDN and CDR2 FVKESK. CDR3 in DNA: TGTGCCAGCAGCCAAGTAGGAGCGTTTCGGGGCTACACCTTC. It specifies CASSQVGAFRGYTF.

This clonotype showed up many times. The chain has TRBV4-2 and TRBJ2-5; D is unresolved. V was cut by 5 bases and J by 4 bases, with 11 bases left in between. This CDR3 is 13 amino acids long. The germline V gene encodes CDR1 LGHNA and CDR2 YNFKEQ. The CDR3 coding sequence is TGTGCCAGCAGCTCAAGGACGATAGAGACCCAGTACTTC. Its translation: CASSSRTIETQYF.

The sample holds many counts of this clonotype. The rearrangement links TRBV12-3 or TRBV12-4 to TRBJ1-5, with 9 nucleotides matching TRBD1. CDR3 length equals 15 residues. V shed 6 bases and J 5 bases; nucleotides not matched to a gene: 8. DNA for the CDR3: TGTGCCAGCAGCTACGGACAGGGGAGTTATCAGCCCCAGCATTTT. Translated, it gives CASSYGQGSYQPQHF.

This clonotype was seen many times. V usage is TRBV29-1 and J usage is TRBJ1-1, with 8 nucleotides matching TRBD1. The CDR3 sequence is 17 residues long. Germline V CDR1 and CDR2: SQVTM, ANQGSEA. Losses at the gene ends were 0 bases for V and 11 bases for J; bases not matched to a gene: 20. The CDR3 coding sequence is TGCAGCGTTGAAGATCCAGTCAGGCGGCAGGGGGCCCCGGGGGCTTTCTTT. Residues: CSVEDPVRRQGAPGAFF.

This clonotype was counted ten times or more. The chain joins TRBV19 to TRBJ2-5; maybe TRBD1 (6 bases). Deletions cut 6 bases from V and 2 bases from J, with 16 bases between. The CDR3 has 15 amino acids. CDR1 LNHDA and CDR2 SQIVND come from the germline V gene (reference sequence). The CDR3, as DNA: TGTGCCAGTAGCGGATCACAGGGTAGACAAGAGACCCAGTACTTC. This sequence encodes CASSGSQGRQETQYF.

The J gene is TRBJ2-7, the V gene TRBV27, with a weak D call TRBD2 (6 bases). Germline V gene sequence: CDR1 MNHEY, CDR2 SMNVEV (reference sequence). The ends were cut back, 4 bases at V and 4 bases at J, with 11 bases in the middle. The CDR3 extends over 13 amino acids. This chain's CDR3 is CASSYSAGYEQYF. The DNA for the CDR3 is TGTGCCAGCAGTTACTCGGCGGGGTACGAGCAGTACTTC.

This clonotype came up a few times. The genes are TRBV28 and TRBJ1-6; 7 bases align to TRBD1. CDR3 length: 12 amino acids. Germline CDR1 and CDR2: MDHEN and SYDVKM. V shed 7 bases, J shed 8 bases, and the junction held 2 bases outside the gene matches. The CDR3 DNA sequence: TGTGCCAGCACCACAGGGGATTCACCCCTCCACTTT. It specifies CASTTGDSPLHF. The full variable domain, in which reference TRBV28 and TRBJ1-6 provide the parts outside the CDR3, is DVKVTQSSRYLVKRTGEKVFLECVQDMDHENMFWYRQDPGLGLRLIYFSYDVKMKEKGDIPEGYSVSREKKERFSLILESASTNQTSMYLCASTTGDSPLHFGNGTRLTVT.

The chain couples TRBV12-3 or TRBV12-4 to TRBJ1-2; D unclear. Trimming shortened V by 3 bases and J by 4 bases, and 6 bases separated the two germline ends. CDR3 size: 12 residues. This CDR3 is CASSLKFYGYTF. The CDR3 DNA reads TGTGCCAGCAGTTTGAAATTCTATGGCTACACCTTC.

This clonotype was counted many times. This chain's CDR3 is CASSIIGTPLAFF. CDR3 sequence (DNA): TGTGCCAGTAGTATTATTGGGACACCATTAGCTTTCTTT. The gene calls are TRBV19 and TRBJ1-1, with D possibly being TRBD1 (6 bases). This CDR3 contains 13 residues. V was clipped by 3 bases and J by 10 bases, with 15 bases between them. CDR1 LNHDA and CDR2 SQIVND come from the germline V gene (reference sequence). The whole variable domain, filled in from reference TRBV19 and TRBJ1-1, reads DGGITQSPKYLFRKEGQNVTLSCEQNLNHDAMYWYRQDPGQGLRLIYYSQIVNDFQKGDIAEGYSVSREKKESFPLTVTSAQKNPTAFYLCASSIIGTPLAFFGQGTRLTVV.

V usage is TRBV11-1 and J usage is TRBJ2-5, with 10 bases lining up with TRBD1. The CDR3 has 17 amino acids. Germline-derived CDR1 and CDR2 are SGHAT and FQDESV (reference sequence). V lost 4 bases and J lost 5; bases outside the gene matches: 13. CDR3 loop: CASSSIGTGVNVETQYF. In nucleotides, the CDR3 is TGTGCCAGCAGCTCCATTGGGACAGGGGTTAATGTTGAGACCCAGTACTTC.

The chain carries TRBV6-1 and TRBJ1-1; 7 nucleotides align to TRBD1. CDR1 and CDR2 from the germline V gene are MNHNS and SASEGT. The CDR3 is made up of 14 amino acids. Trimming at V came to 4 bases and at J to 4 bases, leaving 6 bases not matched to a gene. The CDR3 sequence: CASSAGQVGTEAFF. The CDR3 DNA is TGTGCCAGCAGTGCAGGACAGGTCGGCACTGAAGCTTTCTTT.

The rearrangement uses TRBV24-1 and TRBJ2-5, with a possible D match to TRBD2 (6 bases). Between the trimmed V and J ends, which lost 9 bases and 4 bases, there was a span of 11 bases. The CDR3 length is 12 residues. Germline V CDR1 and CDR2: KGHDR, SFDVKD. CDR3 DNA sequence: TGTGCCACCCCCGGGAGAACAGAGACCCAGTACTTC. This codes for CATPGRTETQYF.

Many counts were recorded for this clonotype. The chain uses TRBV6-2 or TRBV6-3 and TRBJ2-2; TRBD2 is a possible D gene (5 bases). The CDR3 length is 15 residues. CDR1 MNHEY and CDR2 SVGEGT come from the germline V gene. V was cut by 6 bases and J by 6 bases, with 17 bases left in between. CDR3 coding DNA: TGTGCCAGCAGCAGCGGTAACACTTGGCCCGGGGAGCTGTTTTTT. It codes for CASSSGNTWPGELFF.

This clonotype was recorded many times. V usage is TRBV20-1 and J usage is TRBJ2-7, with a weak D call TRBD2 (5 bases). V shed 6 bases and J shed 9 bases, with 27 bases lying between them. The germline gives CDR1 DFQATT, CDR2 SNEGSKA (reference sequence). The CDR3 extends over 15 amino acids. The CDR3 DNA follows: TGCAGTGCAACCCTCGTAGGAGGTCTGGGAAATGGGCAGTACTTC. Translating gives CSATLVGGLGNGQYF.

This clonotype was observed a handful of times. The gene calls are TRBV5-6 and TRBJ1-5, with D possibly TRBD1 on 5 matching bases. V lost 4 bases and J 1 base, leaving 24 bases between the germline ends. The germline V gene has CDR1 SGHDT and CDR2 YYEEEE. This CDR3 region has 19 residues. The CDR3 DNA is TGTGCCAGCAGCGGACTCGGGACGGTTAACCCTCTGAGCAATCAGCCCCAGCATTTT. Amino acids: CASSGLGTVNPLSNQPQHF.